This TCR beta chain comes out of a study of shared clonotypes between healthy human individuals. Overall study findings and caveats: Rarefaction demonstrated incomplete sorted-subset sequencing despite large depth. Generally, estimated richness proved larger in naive subsets than it did in memory subsets.

The V gene's germline CDR1 is SGHTA and CDR2 FQGNSA. The CDR3 extends over 13 amino acids. Between the trimmed V and J ends, which lost 5 bases and 5 bases, there was a span of 12 bases. Libraries were prepared by immunoSEQ multiplex PCR; TCRdb keeps only in-frame clonotypes and omits some of them. The sample contains approximately 1,500,000 clones, over 95% of which appear only once. About this clone: The antigen is undetermined.

The V call is TRBV7-2, the J call TRBJ1-2; the D is unclear. The sequence derives from a man in his thirties or forties in good health. Source material: naive CD4+ T cells sorted from blood. Subset denoted: CD45RA+ positively selected. CDR3 sequence reads: CASSLGQRYGYTF. In DNA, the CDR3 is TGTGCCAGCAGCCTGGGCCAGCGATATGGCTACACCTTC.